This T cell receptor beta chain originates from a study of T cells after yellow fever vaccination. This clonotype was counted many times. Its antigen remains unknown. CDR3 length: 14 residues. Deletions cut 3 bases from V and 3 bases from J, with 11 bases between. In germline, CDR1 is LNHDA, CDR2 SQIVND (reference sequence). Making TCR cDNA involved 5'RACE template switching, which added UMIs and a universal primer site. Each CDR3 protein gets one entry after TCRdb re-called the 5' RACE reads with MiXCR. The profile covers some 170,000 distinct CDR3 sequences, with around 8.5% appearing a single time and around 33% taken by the ten largest. Study-level results: The presence of abundant clonotypes contaminating from the bulk population was possible in FACS-sorted repertoires.

This chain joins TRBV19 and TRBJ1-1; D gene uncertain. The sample was CD8+ T cells sorted from PBMCs, taken 45 days after the yellow fever booster vaccination. The receptor was isolated from a man aged 18 to 35 who received the YFV17D yellow fever vaccine. The CDR3 sequence is CASSMWVADTEAFF. CDR3 coding DNA: TGTGCCAGTAGTATGTGGGTAGCGGACACTGAAGCTTTCTTT.